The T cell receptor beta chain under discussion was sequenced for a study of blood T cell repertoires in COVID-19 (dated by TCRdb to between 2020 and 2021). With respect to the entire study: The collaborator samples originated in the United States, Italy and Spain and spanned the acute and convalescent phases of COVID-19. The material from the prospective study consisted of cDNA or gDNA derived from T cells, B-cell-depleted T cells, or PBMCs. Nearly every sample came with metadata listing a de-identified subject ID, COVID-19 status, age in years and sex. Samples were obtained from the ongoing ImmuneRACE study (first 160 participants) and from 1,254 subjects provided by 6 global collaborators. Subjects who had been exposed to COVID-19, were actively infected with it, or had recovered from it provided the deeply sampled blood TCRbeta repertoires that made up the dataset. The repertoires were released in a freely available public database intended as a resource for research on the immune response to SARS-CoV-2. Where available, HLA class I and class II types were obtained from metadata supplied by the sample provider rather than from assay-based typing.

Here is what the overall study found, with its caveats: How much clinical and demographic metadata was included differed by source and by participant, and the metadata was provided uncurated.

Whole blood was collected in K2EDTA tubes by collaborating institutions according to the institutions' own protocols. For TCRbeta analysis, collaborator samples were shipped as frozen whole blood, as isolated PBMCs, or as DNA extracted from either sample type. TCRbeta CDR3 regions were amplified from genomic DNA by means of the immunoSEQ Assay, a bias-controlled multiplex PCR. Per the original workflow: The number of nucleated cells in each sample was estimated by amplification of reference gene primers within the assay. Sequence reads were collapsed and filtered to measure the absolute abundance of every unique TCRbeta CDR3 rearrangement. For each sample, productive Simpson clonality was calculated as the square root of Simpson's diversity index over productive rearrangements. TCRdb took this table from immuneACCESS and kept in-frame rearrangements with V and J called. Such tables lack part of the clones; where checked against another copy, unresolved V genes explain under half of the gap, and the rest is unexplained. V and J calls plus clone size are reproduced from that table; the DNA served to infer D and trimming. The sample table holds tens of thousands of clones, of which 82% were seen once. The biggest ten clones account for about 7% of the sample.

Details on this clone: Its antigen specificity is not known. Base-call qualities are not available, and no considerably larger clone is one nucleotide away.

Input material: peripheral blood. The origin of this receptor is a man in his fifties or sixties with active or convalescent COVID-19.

The CDR3 region reads CASSSDRGNRETQYF. The DNA sequence is TGCGCCAGCAGCTCCGACAGGGGAAATAGAGAGACCCAGTACTTC. Recombination connected TRBV5-1 to TRBJ2-5; 8 junctional bases match TRBD1. CDR1 and CDR2, per the germline V gene, are SGHRS and YFSETQ. Germline trimming: 3 bases from V, 4 bases from J; junction bases outside gene matches: 8. The CDR3 numbers 15 residues from cysteine through phenylalanine. Here the CDR3 DNA is all that survives: 45 bases in frame from base 1. Outside the CDR3, residues come from the reference TRBV5-1 and TRBJ2-5 proteins, so the full variable domain is: KAGVTQTPRYLIKTRGQQVTLSCSPISGHRSVSWYQQTPGQGLQFLFEYFSETQRNKGNFPGRFSGRQFSNSRSEMNVSTLELGDSALYLCASSSDRGNRETQYFGPGTRLLVL.